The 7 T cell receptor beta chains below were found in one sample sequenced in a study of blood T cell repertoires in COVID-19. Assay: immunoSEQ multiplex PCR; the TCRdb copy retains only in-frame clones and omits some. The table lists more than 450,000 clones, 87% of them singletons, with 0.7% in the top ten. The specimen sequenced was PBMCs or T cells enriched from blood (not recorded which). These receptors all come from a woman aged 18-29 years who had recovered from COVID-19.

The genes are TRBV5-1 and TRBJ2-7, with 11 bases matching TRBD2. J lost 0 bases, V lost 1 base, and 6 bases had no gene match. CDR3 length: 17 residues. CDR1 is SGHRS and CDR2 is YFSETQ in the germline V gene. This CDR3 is CASSLKTSGENSYEQYF. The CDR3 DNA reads TGCGCCAGCAGCTTGAAGACTAGCGGGGAAAACTCCTACGAGCAGTACTTC.

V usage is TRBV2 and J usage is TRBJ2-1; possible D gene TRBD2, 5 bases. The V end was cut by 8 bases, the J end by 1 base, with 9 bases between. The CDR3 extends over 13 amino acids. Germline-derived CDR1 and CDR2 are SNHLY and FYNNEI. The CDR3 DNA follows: TGTGCCAGCGAGAGCGGATCCTACAATGAGCAGTTCTTC. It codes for CASESGSYNEQFF.

CDR3 sequence (DNA): TGTGCCAGCACCTTGGCGGGGTCTCACTACAATGAGCAGTTCTTC. Its translation is CASTLAGSHYNEQFF. The chain recombines TRBV27 with TRBJ2-1, with a weak D call TRBD2 (6 bases). The CDR3 is made up of 15 amino acids. The germline gives CDR1 MNHEY, CDR2 SMNVEV (reference sequence). Trimming cost V 7 bases and J 3 bases, with 16 bases left between them.

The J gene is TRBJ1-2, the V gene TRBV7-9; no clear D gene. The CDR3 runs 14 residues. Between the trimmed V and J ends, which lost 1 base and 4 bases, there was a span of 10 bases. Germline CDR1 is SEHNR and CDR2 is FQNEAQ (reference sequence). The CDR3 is CASSLGGASYGYTF. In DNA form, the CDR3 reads TGTGCCAGCAGCTTAGGCGGCGCTAGCTATGGCTACACCTTC.

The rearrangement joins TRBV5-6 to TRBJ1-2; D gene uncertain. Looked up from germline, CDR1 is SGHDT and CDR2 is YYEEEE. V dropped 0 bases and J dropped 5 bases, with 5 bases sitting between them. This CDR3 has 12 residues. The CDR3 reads CASSLEQYGYTF. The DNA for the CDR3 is TGTGCCAGCAGCTTGGAACAATATGGCTACACCTTC.

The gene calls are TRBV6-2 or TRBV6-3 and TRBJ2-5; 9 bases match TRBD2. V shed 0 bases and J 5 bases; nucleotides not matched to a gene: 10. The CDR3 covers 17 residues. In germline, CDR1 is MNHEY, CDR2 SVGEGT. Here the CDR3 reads CASSYSASGDSVETQYF. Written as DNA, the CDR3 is TGTGCCAGCAGTTACTCGGCTAGCGGGGACTCAGTGGAGACCCAGTACTTC.

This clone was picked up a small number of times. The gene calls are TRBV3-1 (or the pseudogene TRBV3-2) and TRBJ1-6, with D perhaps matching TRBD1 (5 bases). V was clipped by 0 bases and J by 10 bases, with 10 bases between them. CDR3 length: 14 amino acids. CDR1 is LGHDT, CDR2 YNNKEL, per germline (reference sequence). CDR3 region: CASSQELGGSPLHF. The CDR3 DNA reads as TGTGCCAGCAGCCAAGAGTTGGGGGGGTCACCCCTCCACTTT.